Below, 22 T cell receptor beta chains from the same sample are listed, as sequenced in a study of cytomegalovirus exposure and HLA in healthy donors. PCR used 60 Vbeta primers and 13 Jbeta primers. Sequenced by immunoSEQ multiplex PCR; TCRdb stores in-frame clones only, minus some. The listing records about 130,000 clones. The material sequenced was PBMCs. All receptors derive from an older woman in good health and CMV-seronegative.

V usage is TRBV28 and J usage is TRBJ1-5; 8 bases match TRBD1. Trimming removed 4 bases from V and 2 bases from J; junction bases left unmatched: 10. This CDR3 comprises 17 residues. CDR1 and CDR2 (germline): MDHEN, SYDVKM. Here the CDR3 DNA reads TGTGCCAGCAGTTCTTACGGACAGGGAACGCGCAATCAGCCCCAGCATTTT. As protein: CASSSYGQGTRNQPQHF.

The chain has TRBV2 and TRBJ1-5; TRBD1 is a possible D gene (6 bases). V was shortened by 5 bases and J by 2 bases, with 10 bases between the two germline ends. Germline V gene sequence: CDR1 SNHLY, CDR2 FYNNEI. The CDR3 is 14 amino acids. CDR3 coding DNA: TGTGCCAGCAGTCGGACAGAGGGCAATCAGCCCCAGCATTTT. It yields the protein CASSRTEGNQPQHF.

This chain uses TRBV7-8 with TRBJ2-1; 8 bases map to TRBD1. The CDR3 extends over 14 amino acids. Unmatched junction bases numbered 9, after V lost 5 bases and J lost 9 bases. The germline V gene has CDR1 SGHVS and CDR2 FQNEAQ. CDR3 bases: TGTGCCAGCAGCCCACAGGGGGATGTGGGTGAGCAGTTCTTC. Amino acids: CASSPQGDVGEQFF.

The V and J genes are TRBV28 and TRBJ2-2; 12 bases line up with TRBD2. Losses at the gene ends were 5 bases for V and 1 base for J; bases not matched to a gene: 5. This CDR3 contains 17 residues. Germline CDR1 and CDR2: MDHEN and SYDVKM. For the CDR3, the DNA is TGTGCCAGCAGTCTACCGGGACTAGCGGGGAACACCGGGGAGCTGTTTTTT. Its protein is CASSLPGLAGNTGELFF.

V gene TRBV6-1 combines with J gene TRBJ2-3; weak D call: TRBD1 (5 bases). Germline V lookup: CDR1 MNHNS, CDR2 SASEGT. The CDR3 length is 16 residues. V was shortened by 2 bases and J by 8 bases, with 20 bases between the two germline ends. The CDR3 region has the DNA TGTGCCAGCAGTGAATATAGTCTGGGTGGGGCGCGTACGCAGTATTTT. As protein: CASSEYSLGGARTQYF.

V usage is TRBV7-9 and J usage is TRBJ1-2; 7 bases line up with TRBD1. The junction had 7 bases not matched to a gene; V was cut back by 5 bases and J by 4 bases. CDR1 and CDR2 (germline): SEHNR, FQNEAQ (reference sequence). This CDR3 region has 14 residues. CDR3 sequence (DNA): TGTGCCAGCAGCCGGACAGGACGCCCCTATGGCTACACCTTC. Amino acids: CASSRTGRPYGYTF.

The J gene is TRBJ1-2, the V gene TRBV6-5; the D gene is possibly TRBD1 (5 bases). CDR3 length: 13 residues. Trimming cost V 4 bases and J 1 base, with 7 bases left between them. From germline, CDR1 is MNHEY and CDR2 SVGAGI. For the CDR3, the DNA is TGTGCCAGCAGTTCGGGGGTTAACTATGGCTACACCTTC. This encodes CASSSGVNYGYTF.

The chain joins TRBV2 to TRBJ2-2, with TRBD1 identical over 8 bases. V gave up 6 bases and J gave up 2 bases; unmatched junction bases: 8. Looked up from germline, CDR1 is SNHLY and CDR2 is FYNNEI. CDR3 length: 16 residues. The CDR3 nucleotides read TGTGCCAGCAGAGCGACAGGGGCTCGAAACACCGGGGAGCTGTTTTTT. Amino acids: CASRATGARNTGELFF. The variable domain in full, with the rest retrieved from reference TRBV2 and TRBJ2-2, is EPEVTQTPSHQVTQMGQEVILRCVPISNHLYFYWYRQILGQKVEFLVSFYNNEISEKSEIFDDQFSVERPDGSNFTLKIRSTKLEDSAMYFCASRATGARNTGELFFGEGSRLTVL.

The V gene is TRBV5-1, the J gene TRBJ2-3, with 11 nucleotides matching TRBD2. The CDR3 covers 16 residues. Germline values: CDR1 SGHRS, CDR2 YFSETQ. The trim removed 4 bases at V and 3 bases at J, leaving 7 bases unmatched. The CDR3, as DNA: TGCGCCAGCAGCCTTAGACTAGCGGGGAGTACAGATACGCAGTATTTT. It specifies CASSLRLAGSTDTQYF.

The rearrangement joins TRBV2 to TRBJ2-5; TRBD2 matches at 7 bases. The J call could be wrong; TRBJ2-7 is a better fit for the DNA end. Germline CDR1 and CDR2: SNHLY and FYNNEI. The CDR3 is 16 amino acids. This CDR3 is CASSAVGLAESYEQYF. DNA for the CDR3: TGTGCCAGCAGTGCGGTAGGTCTAGCGGAGTCCTACGAGCAGTACTTC.

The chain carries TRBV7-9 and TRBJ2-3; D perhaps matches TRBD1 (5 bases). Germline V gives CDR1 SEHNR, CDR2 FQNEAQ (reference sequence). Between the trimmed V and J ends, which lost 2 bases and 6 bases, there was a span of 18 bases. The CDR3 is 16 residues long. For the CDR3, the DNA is TGTGCCAGCAGCTTACTAGTTTTGGGGCCTCGGGATACGCAGTATTTT. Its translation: CASSLLVLGPRDTQYF.

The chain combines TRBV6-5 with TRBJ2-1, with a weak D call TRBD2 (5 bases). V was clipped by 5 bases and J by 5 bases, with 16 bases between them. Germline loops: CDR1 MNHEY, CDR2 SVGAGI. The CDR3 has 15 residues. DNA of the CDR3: TGTGCCAGCAGTAGGGAACTAGGAAAGAACAATGAGCAGTTCTTC. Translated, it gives CASSRELGKNNEQFF.

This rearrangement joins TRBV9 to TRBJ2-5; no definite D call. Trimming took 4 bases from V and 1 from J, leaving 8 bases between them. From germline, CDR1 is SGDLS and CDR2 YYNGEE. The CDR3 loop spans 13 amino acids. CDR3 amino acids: CASSTLTQETQYF. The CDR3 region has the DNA TGTGCCAGCAGCACTCTAACCCAAGAGACCCAGTACTTC.

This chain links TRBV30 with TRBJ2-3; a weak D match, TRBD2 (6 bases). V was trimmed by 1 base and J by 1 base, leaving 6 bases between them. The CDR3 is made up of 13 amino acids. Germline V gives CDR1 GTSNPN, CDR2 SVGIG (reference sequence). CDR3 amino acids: CAWSGRGTDTQYF. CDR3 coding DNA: TGTGCCTGGAGTGGGAGGGGCACAGATACGCAGTATTTT.

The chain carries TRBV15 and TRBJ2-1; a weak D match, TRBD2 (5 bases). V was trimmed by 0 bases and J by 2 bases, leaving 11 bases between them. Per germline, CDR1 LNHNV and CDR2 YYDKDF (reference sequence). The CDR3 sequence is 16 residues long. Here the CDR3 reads CATSREVGIAYNEQFF. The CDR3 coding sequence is TGTGCCACCAGCAGAGAAGTCGGGATCGCCTACAATGAGCAGTTCTTC.

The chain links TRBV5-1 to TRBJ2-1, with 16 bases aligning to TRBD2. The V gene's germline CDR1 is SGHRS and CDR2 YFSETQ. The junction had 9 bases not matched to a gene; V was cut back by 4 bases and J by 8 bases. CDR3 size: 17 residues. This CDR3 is CASSPGTSGGARYEQFF. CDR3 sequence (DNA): TGCGCCAGCAGCCCGGGGACTAGCGGGGGGGCCCGCTATGAGCAGTTCTTC.

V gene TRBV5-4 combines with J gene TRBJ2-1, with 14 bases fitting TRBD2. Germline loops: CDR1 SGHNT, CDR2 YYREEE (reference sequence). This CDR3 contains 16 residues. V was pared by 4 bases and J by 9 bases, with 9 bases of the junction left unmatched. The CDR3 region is CASSQRGTSGRGEQFF. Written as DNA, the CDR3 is TGTGCCAGCAGCCAGAGAGGGACTAGCGGGAGAGGTGAGCAGTTCTTC.

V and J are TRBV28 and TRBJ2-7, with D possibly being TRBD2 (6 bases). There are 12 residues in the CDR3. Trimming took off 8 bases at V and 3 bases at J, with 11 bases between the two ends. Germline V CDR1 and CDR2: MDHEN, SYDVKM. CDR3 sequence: CASGEDGYEQYF. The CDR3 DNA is TGTGCCAGCGGGGAGGACGGCTACGAGCAGTACTTC.

This chain's CDR3 is CASRAIDSNTEAFF. DNA of the CDR3: TGTGCCAGCAGGGCGATAGACAGCAACACTGAAGCTTTCTTT. The rearrangement joins TRBV27 to TRBJ1-1, with a possible D match to TRBD1 (5 bases). V lost 6 bases to trimming and J lost 2 bases, with 13 bases between them. CDR3 length: 14 residues. Germline values: CDR1 MNHEY, CDR2 SMNVEV (reference sequence).

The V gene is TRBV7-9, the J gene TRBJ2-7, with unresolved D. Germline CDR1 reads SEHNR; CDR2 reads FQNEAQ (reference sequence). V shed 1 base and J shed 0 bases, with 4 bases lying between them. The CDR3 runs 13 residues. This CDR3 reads CASSLDSSYEQYF. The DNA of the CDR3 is TGTGCCAGCAGCTTAGACAGCTCCTACGAGCAGTACTTC.

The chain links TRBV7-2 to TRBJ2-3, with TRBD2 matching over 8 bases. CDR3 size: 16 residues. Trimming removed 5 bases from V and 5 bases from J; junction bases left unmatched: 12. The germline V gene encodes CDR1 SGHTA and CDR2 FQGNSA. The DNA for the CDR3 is TGTGCCAGCAGCCCTCGGGGGGGCGGGAGGTTAGATACGCAGTATTTT. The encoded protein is CASSPRGGGRLDTQYF. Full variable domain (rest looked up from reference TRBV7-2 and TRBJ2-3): GAGVSQSPSNKVTEKGKDVELRCDPISGHTALYWYRQSLGQGLEFLIYFQGNSAPDKSGLPSDRFSAERTGGSVSTLTIQRTQQEDSAVYLCASSPRGGGRLDTQYFGPGTRLTVL.

The DNA of the CDR3 is TGCGCCAGCAGCTTTCAGGAAAATTACTATGGCTACACCTTC. Amino acids: CASSFQENYYGYTF. V and J are TRBV5-1 and TRBJ1-2, with no clear D. V dropped 2 bases and J dropped 3 bases, with 11 bases sitting between them. The CDR3 spans 14 residues. Germline CDR1 reads SGHRS; CDR2 reads YFSETQ.